This paragraph covers one T cell receptor (beta chain) sequence. This sample stems from a study of blood T cell repertoires in COVID-19. Trimming removed 4 bases from V and 4 bases from J, with 14 bases in between. This CDR3 has 14 amino acids. Germline lookup yields CDR1 SGDLS and CDR2 YYNGEE. The assay was immunoSEQ multiplex PCR, and TCRdb's table has in-frame clones only and misses some. In the table there are approximately 310,000 clones, approximately 85% of which are singletons. Cohorts were based on clinical histories the participants reported. This sequence originates from a man aged 25-40 years who had recovered from COVID-19. The sample taken for sequencing was PBMCs or T cells enriched from blood (not recorded which). V and J are TRBV9 and TRBJ1-2; D gene uncertain. Here the CDR3 DNA reads TGTGCCAGCAGCCCCGGAGGGCCCTTCTATGGCTACACCTTC. Amino acid sequence: CASSPGGPFYGYTF.